The 12 T cell receptor beta chains below all came from one sample that was sequenced in a study of shared clonotypes between healthy human individuals. Libraries were prepared by immunoSEQ multiplex PCR; TCRdb keeps only in-frame clonotypes and omits some of them. The sample lists some 2,100,000 clones; roughly 95% were seen once. Sequencing was carried out using naive CD4+ T cells sorted from blood. The subset was: CD45RA+ positively selected. The receptors originated from a man aged 18-30 years in good health.

The chain links TRBV5-4 to TRBJ2-7, with D uncertain. Trimming cost V 2 bases and J 5 bases, with 11 bases left between them. The CDR3 contains 13 residues. Germline V gene lookup returns CDR1 SGHNT and CDR2 YYREEE (reference sequence). The CDR3 protein is CASSFIGLNEQYF. The CDR3 DNA follows: TGTGCCAGCAGCTTCATCGGCCTTAACGAGCAGTACTTC.

The chain couples TRBV27 to TRBJ2-1; TRBD1 agrees at 7 bases. With 6 bases clipped from V and 4 bases from J, the junction kept 15 bases outside the gene matches. This CDR3 region has 17 residues. Germline V CDR1 and CDR2: MNHEY, SMNVEV (reference sequence). The CDR3 DNA reads TGTGCCAGCAGCCCTGACAGGGCCGGACGCACATACAATGAGCAGTTCTTC. Amino acids: CASSPDRAGRTYNEQFF.

In the case of this clone: At the DNA level, this CDR3 is encoded by other sequences in the same sample as well. The CDR3 DNA sequence: TGCGCCAGCAGCTTGGAACAGGGAGGGACAGATACGCAGTATTTT. Amino acid sequence: CASSLEQGGTDTQYF. This chain links TRBV5-1 with TRBJ2-3; D perhaps matches TRBD2 (7 bases). Germline V gene lookup returns CDR1 SGHRS and CDR2 YFSETQ. There are 15 residues in the CDR3. The V end lost 0 bases, the J end lost 3 bases, and 11 bases lay between the germline ends. Full variable domain (outside the CDR3, taken from reference TRBV5-1 and TRBJ2-3): KAGVTQTPRYLIKTRGQQVTLSCSPISGHRSVSWYQQTPGQGLQFLFEYFSETQRNKGNFPGRFSGRQFSNSRSEMNVSTLELGDSALYLCASSLEQGGTDTQYFGPGTRLTVL.

This sequence joins TRBV30 and TRBJ1-5, with 9 bases identical to TRBD1. The CDR3 runs 15 residues. J was trimmed by 2 bases and V by 2 bases; bases with no gene match: 4. CDR1 and CDR2 (germline): GTSNPN, SVGIG (reference sequence). The CDR3 spells CAWSTGGSGNQPQHF. The DNA for the CDR3 is TGTGCCTGGAGTACAGGGGGCTCGGGCAATCAGCCCCAGCATTTT.

The V and J genes are TRBV29-1 and TRBJ1-1, with D unclear. V was trimmed by 6 bases and J by 1 base, leaving 15 bases between them. This CDR3 has 14 amino acids. Germline V gene sequence: CDR1 SQVTM, CDR2 ANQGSEA. For the CDR3, the DNA is TGCAGCGTAACCCCACGACACTCGAACACTGAAGCTTTCTTT. Its translation is CSVTPRHSNTEAFF.

As to this clone: Other DNA sequences in this sample translate to the same CDR3. The genes are TRBV5-4 and TRBJ2-7, with 7 bases that match TRBD1. Germline V gene sequence: CDR1 SGHNT, CDR2 YYREEE (reference sequence). The V and J ends lost 4 bases and 3 bases, in that order; junction bases with no gene match: 1. CDR3 length equals 12 residues. The CDR3 nucleotides are TGTGCCAGCAGCAGGGACAGCTACGAGCAGTACTTC. Protein sequence: CASSRDSYEQYF.

The chain combines TRBV11-2 with TRBJ2-5; D is uncertain. V was shortened by 1 base and J by 2 bases, with 17 bases between the two germline ends. Germline CDR1 reads SGHAT; CDR2 reads FQNNGV. CDR3 length: 17 residues. This CDR3 reads CASSLGSSGVKQETQYF. CDR3 coding DNA: TGTGCCAGCAGCTTAGGGAGTAGTGGGGTGAAACAAGAGACCCAGTACTTC.

Comment on this clone: The sample carries other DNA sequences with the same CDR3. The chain recombines TRBV18 with TRBJ1-1; D is undetermined. Trimming took off 3 bases at V and 2 bases at J, with 10 bases between the two ends. Germline assignment: CDR1 KGHSH and CDR2 LQKENI. This CDR3 is built from 14 residues. The CDR3 here is CASSPTDGNTEAFF. For the CDR3, the DNA is TGTGCCAGCTCACCTACGGACGGAAACACTGAAGCTTTCTTT.

The chain is built from TRBV2 and TRBJ1-2, with D possibly matching TRBD1 (5 bases). V was clipped by 2 bases and J by 5 bases, with 15 bases between them. The CDR3 sequence is 15 residues long. Germline V CDR1 and CDR2: SNHLY, FYNNEI. The CDR3 sequence is CASSELGTQGYGYTF. In DNA, the CDR3 is TGTGCCAGCAGTGAACTGGGGACTCAGGGATATGGCTACACCTTC.

This clone was seen just once. The CDR3 bases are TGCGCCAGCAGCGGACGGACAGGCACTGAAGCTTTCTTT. Translating gives CASSGRTGTEAFF. The rearrangement uses TRBV5-1 and TRBJ1-1; 7 bases align to TRBD1. Germline trimming cut 4 bases from V and 4 bases from J; bases unmatched to any gene: 4. The germline CDR1 and CDR2 sequences are SGHRS and YFSETQ. The CDR3 is 13 amino acids.

Concerning this clone itself: Other DNA sequences of this sample code for an identical CDR3. This chain uses TRBV5-1 with TRBJ1-1; TRBD1 aligns across 8 bases. This CDR3 is 14 amino acids long. CDR1 is SGHRS, CDR2 YFSETQ, per germline. V was pared by 3 bases and J by 4 bases, with 5 bases of the junction left unmatched. CDR3 sequence reads: CASSSTGGGTEAFF. The CDR3 region has the DNA TGCGCCAGCAGCTCTACAGGGGGAGGCACTGAAGCTTTCTTT.

The rearrangement links TRBV5-1 to TRBJ2-2; 8 bases agree with TRBD2. Losses at the gene ends were 3 bases for V and 4 bases for J; bases not matched to a gene: 5. This CDR3 is built from 15 residues. Germline V gene data show CDR1 as SGHRS and CDR2 as YFSETQ. CDR3: CASSSGGRGTGELFF. CDR3 coding DNA: TGCGCCAGCAGCTCGGGGGGGCGAGGCACCGGGGAGCTGTTTTTT.